This T cell receptor beta chain was captured in a study of cytomegalovirus exposure and HLA in healthy donors. Study-wide points: Among TCR beta chains of equal frequency, HLA-associated ones were more clonally expanded in a later analysis. Upon later analysis, TCR association rates were observed to vary by HLA locus, being highest for DRB1 and lowest for HLA-C. As immune exposure information, only CMV serostatus was available.

Notes on this clone: Antigen unknown.

PCR involved 60 Vbeta and 13 Jbeta primers. Sequenced by immunoSEQ multiplex PCR; TCRdb stores in-frame clones only, minus some. In the table there are 140,000 to 150,000 clones, 78% of which are singletons. The length of the CDR3 is 13 residues. The trim removed 5 bases at V and 7 bases at J, leaving 4 bases unmatched. Germline V gene data show CDR1 as SGHAT and CDR2 as FQNNGV. The donors (healthy individuals) were bone marrow donors. V and J are TRBV11-2 and TRBJ1-4; 7 positions agree with TRBD1. The sample was PBMCs. This TCR derives from a man aged 40-49 years in good health and CMV-seropositive. The CDR3 loop reads CASSSRDSEKLFF. The CDR3 DNA reads TGTGCCAGCAGCAGCCGGGACAGTGAAAAACTGTTTTTT.